This T cell receptor (beta chain) was captured by sequencing in a study of cytomegalovirus exposure and HLA in healthy donors. Turning to the study itself: From HLA-typed donors, an early data release held around 85 million unique TCRs. When 398 donors were genotyped, around 77% of them were found to fall in the Caucasian-associated ancestry cluster.

Both 60 Vbeta primers and 13 Jbeta primers went into the PCR. Original processing notes: About 10 million shared chains were among roughly 81 million unique TCR beta chains counted in a later analysis. Measured with immunoSEQ multiplex PCR; TCRdb has only the in-frame clones, and not every one. Clonal size and the V and J genes are those of that table, whereas D and trimming came from the DNA. Found here are about 160,000 clones, approximately 86% of them singletons; the top ten hold just under 2%. This clone appeared a single time. The antigen is undetermined. Overall study results and limits: In a later analysis, TCR beta V- and J-gene trimming showed a link to a missense DCLRE1C variant.

This CDR3 region has 16 residues. Germline V gene sequence: CDR1 SGHVS, CDR2 FNYEAQ. V gave up 2 bases and J gave up 1 base; unmatched junction bases: 2. The sequenced sample consisted of PBMCs. The sequence came from a woman between 18 and 29 years old in good health and CMV-seronegative. The rearrangement links TRBV7-6 to TRBJ2-2; TRBD2 agrees at 9 bases. CDR3 in amino acids: CASSLQAGGNTGELFF. CDR3 DNA sequence: TGTGCCAGCAGCTTACAAGCGGGGGGGAACACCGGGGAGCTGTTTTTT. Using reference TRBV7-6 and TRBJ2-2 for the parts outside the CDR3, the full variable domain is GAGVSQSPRYKVTKRGQDVALRCDPISGHVSLYWYRQALGQGPEFLTYFNYEAQQDKSGLPNDRFSAERPEGSISTLTIQRTEQRDSAMYRCASSLQAGGNTGELFFGEGSRLTVL.